Sequencing of this T cell receptor (beta chain) was carried out in a study of T cells in Graves' hyperthyroidism and ophthalmopathy (dated 2019 in TCRdb). Notes on the research overall: Peripheral blood samples were taken at the time of initial diagnosis, prior to any treatment. To identify TCR V-J signatures that set the groups apart, the researchers used a discovery cohort of about a hundred patients, made up of around 40 with Graves' ophthalmopathy and about 60 with stable Graves' hyperthyroidism. An independent validation cohort of around 19 hyperthyroidism patients and roughly 16 patients who later progressed to ophthalmopathy tested prospective prediction of ophthalmopathy. The 75 to 100 discovery patients were divided at random into training and test sets in a 7:3 ratio. The study also compared thyroid tissue and blood T-cell repertoires from about six Graves' hyperthyroidism patients. After sampling, hyperthyroidism patients received methimazole starting at 30 mg daily, and ophthalmopathy patients received high-dose intravenous methylprednisolone. The paper reports TCR Vbeta CDR3 sequencing of some 140 peripheral blood samples: around 45 ophthalmopathy, fewer than 80 hyperthyroidism and about 17 progressor patients. The paper's findings and limits, for the study overall: A 13 V-J signature model separated ophthalmopathy from stable hyperthyroidism, with approximately 87% sensitivity and roughly 81% specificity in cross-validation and 80%/75% in testing. Most expanded thyroid clonotypes (frequency above 0.001) were also found in blood, which suggests that blood repertoires may mirror thyroid immune responses. During validation, the model predicted progression to ophthalmopathy a median of around 6 months ahead of onset, with roughly 65% sensitivity and 72% to 85% specificity. No statistical method was used to fix the sample size in advance, and group allocation was not hidden from the investigators.

This clonotype occurred many times. Its antigen remains undetermined. Base quality data are lacking; no much larger clone is found one base away. The CDR3 contains 14 residues, cysteine and phenylalanine counted. Only the CDR3 DNA is retained, 42 bases long and in frame from the first base. Relative to germline, V is 3 bases shorter and J is 1 base shorter, with 12 bases between their ends. The germline V gene (reference sequence) provides CDR1 DFQATT and CDR2 SNEGSKA. Amplification of TCR beta CDR3 regions was carried out from RNA transcripts. The TCR CDR3 was subjected to a first round of RT-PCR using the HTBI primer set and the Qiagen OneStep RT-PCR kit. A second multiplex PCR round built the libraries, followed by size selection and purification. The libraries were sequenced on an Illumina HiSeq2000 using paired-end 100 bp reads. On the authors' methods: SOAPnuke was used to process the raw data, removing reads that contained adapters or uncalled bases, had a mean Phred below 15, or lacked an exact match to the constant primer or identifier. COPE v1.2.5 was used to merge the high-quality paired reads, and each unique nucleotide sequence was defined as a clonotype. MiTCR v1.1 was used to align the clonotypes against IMGT TRBV, TRBD and TRBJ reference segments. The analysis was restricted to V-J combinations with a frequency above 0.0001, which together covered roughly 99% of the repertoires. The TCS score was defined as the ratio of F50 (clonal expansion) to E x V (chaos), calculated using BLOSUM62-based TCRdist between CDR3 peptides within each V-J. Welch's t-statistics and random forest reduced around 520 V-J features to 13, which were used in a naive Bayes classifier (R e1071). Thyroid-blood repertoire similarity was quantified with the Morisita-Horn index. TCRdb itself trimmed the public reads at Q25 with fastp, ran MiXCR and retained productive beta chains. Here each entry gathers all rows of one CDR3 protein and keeps the most common genes and DNA. These V and J calls derive from TCRdb rather than the authors' analysis. This sample lists hundreds of thousands of distinct CDR3 sequences; over 35% were detected once. The ten largest clones represent 7.5% to 9.5% of the sample.

Stable Graves' hyperthyroidism was defined as no progression to ophthalmopathy during 18 months of follow-up. Hyperthyroidism patients were aged 18 to 65 years and newly diagnosed, with disease duration of less than 2 months. The study excluded patients with uncontrolled infections, other autoimmune diseases, pregnancy or lactation. Diagnoses were established on the basis of clinical symptoms, serum thyroxine and TRAb, thyroid ultrasound, and orbital computed tomography. PBMCs were isolated from 7.5 to 10 ml of fresh peripheral blood by Ficoll-Paque density gradient centrifugation. Trizol reagent was used to extract total RNA, and RNA quality was then checked on an Agilent 2100 Bioanalyzer.

The chain is encoded by TRBV20-1 joined to TRBJ1-1; the D gene remains uncertain. Sequencing was performed on blood. The TCR was taken from a man aged 18 to 30 with Graves' hyperthyroidism. The CDR3 sequence is CSASWTGWNTEAFF. The DNA reads TGCAGTGCTAGCTGGACGGGGTGGAACACTGAAGCTTTCTTT.